This TCR beta chain was retrieved from a study of CDR3 diversity in severe acne. This clonotype was observed many times. The CDR3 is 15 residues long. Germline V gives CDR1 MNHEY, CDR2 SVGAGI. The junction had 10 bases not matched to a gene; V was cut back by 5 bases and J by 4 bases. MiXCR was run by TCRdb on the PCR reads, yielding one entry per CDR3 protein. The sample includes approximately 79,000 distinct CDR3 sequences, roughly half seen only once; the top ten take about 9.5%. J is TRBJ1-1 and V is TRBV6-5, with 7 bases fitting TRBD1. The receptor comes from a male donor in good health, serving as a control. The source material was blood. This CDR3 reads CASSSPQGTTTEAFF. The CDR3 coding sequence is TGTGCCAGCAGTAGTCCACAGGGGACGACCACTGAAGCTTTCTTT.